A selection of T cell receptor beta chains follows, all from one sample in a study of T cell responses to AZD1222 COVID-19 vaccine. Method: immunoSEQ multiplex PCR; TCRdb's copy keeps in-frame clones and lacks some. This table has over 110,000 clones, about 91% appearing once. The sample consisted of peripheral blood, taken on day 0 of AZD1222 vaccination. These receptors were obtained from an adult in good health. CDR3s include the opening cysteine and the closing phenylalanine or tryptophan. The D gene is left open where the match is weak. Clone sizes are given selectively: once, few, many, or a class where the clone is expanded.

clone size	V gene	J gene	D gene	CDR3 protein	CDR3 DNA
.	TRBV7-6	TRBJ2-1	.	CASSPLWSREAYNEQFF	TGTGCCAGCAGCCCCCTTTGGTCCAGGGAGGCCTACAATGAGCAGTTCTTC
.	TRBV5-6	TRBJ2-1	TRBD2	CASSLPSGRANNEQFF	TGTGCCAGCAGCTTGCCGAGCGGGAGGGCCAATAATGAGCAGTTCTTC
once	TRBV10-2	TRBJ1-5	.	CASSGWGGDQPQHF	TGCGCCAGCAGCGGGTGGGGAGGGGATCAGCCCCAGCATTTT
.	TRBV28	TRBJ2-3	.	CASVGADRGTQYF	TGTGCCAGCGTAGGGGCGGACAGAGGGACGCAGTATTTT
few	TRBV2	TRBJ1-2	.	CASHRDSNYGYTF	TGTGCCAGCCACAGGGATTCTAACTATGGCTACACCTTC
.	TRBV6-2/TRBV6-3	TRBJ2-1	TRBD2	CASSYYLAGDQLYNEQFF	TGTGCCAGCAGTTACTATCTAGCGGGGGACCAACTATACAATGAGCAGTTCTTC
.	TRBV5-4	TRBJ1-2	.	CASTTGADSTYGYTF	TGTGCCAGCACCACGGGGGCAGATTCGACTTATGGCTACACCTTC
.	TRBV11-1	TRBJ1-6	.	CASSLRRSSYNSPLHF	TGTGCCAGCAGCTTAAGGAGGAGCTCCTATAATTCACCCCTCCACTTT
.	TRBV21-1	TRBJ2-7	.	CASTVGTPYEQYF	TGTGCCAGCACCGTCGGGACACCCTACGAGCAGTACTTC
once	TRBV5-1	TRBJ1-1	TRBD1	CASSGGTGDTEAFF	TGCGCCAGCAGCGGCGGGACAGGGGACACTGAAGCTTTCTTT
many	TRBV3-1/TRBV3-2	TRBJ2-2	TRBD2	CASSPFRGGGGELFF	TGTGCCAGCAGCCCGTTCCGGGGGGGCGGCGGGGAGCTGTTTTTT
.	TRBV30	TRBJ1-6	.	CACKRGVTLHF	TGTGCCTGTAAGAGGGGGGTGACCCTCCACTTT
.	TRBV24-1	TRBJ2-7	.	CATSAGTESYEQYF	TGTGCCACCAGTGCGGGGACTGAATCCTACGAGCAGTACTTC
.	TRBV18	TRBJ1-2	.	CASSLIRDSGGTF	TGTGCCAGCTCACTAATTCGGGACTCCGGTGGCACCTTC
.	TRBV7-3	TRBJ2-3	.	CASSASGGDTQYF	TGTGCCAGCAGCGCGAGTGGGGGAGATACGCAGTATTTT
.	TRBV3-1/TRBV3-2	TRBJ1-1	.	CASSQGTEAFF	TGTGCCAGCAGCCAGGGGACGGAAGCTTTCTTT
.	TRBV28	TRBJ1-6	.	CASSFWGVSGSPLHF	TGTGCCAGCAGTTTCTGGGGGGTATCGGGTTCACCCCTCCACTTT
.	TRBV3-1/TRBV3-2	TRBJ1-2	.	CASSQDPGVYGYTF	TGTGCCAGCAGCCAAGATCCGGGGGTCTATGGCTACACCTTC
.	TRBV4-1	TRBJ2-7	.	CASSQSGMTSYEQYF	TGCGCCAGCAGCCAGAGTGGGATGACCTCCTACGAGCAGTACTTC
.	TRBV12-3/TRBV12-4	TRBJ1-2	.	CASSFSAHGYTF	TGTGCCAGCAGCTTCTCGGCACATGGCTACACCTTC
.	TRBV4-2	TRBJ1-3	.	CASSQARGGSGNTIYF	TGTGCCAGCAGCCAAGCTCGGGGGGGCTCTGGAAACACCATATATTTT
.	TRBV10-3	TRBJ2-1	.	CAISREDAVRNEQFF	TGTGCCATCAGTCGCGAGGACGCGGTTCGAAATGAGCAGTTCTTC
.	TRBV5-1	TRBJ1-3	.	CASSDVGVGDTIYF	TGCGCCAGCAGCGATGTCGGGGTGGGGGACACCATATATTTT
.	TRBV3-1/TRBV3-2	TRBJ1-5	.	CASSQGSGGLPQHF	TGTGCCAGCAGCCAAGGGTCCGGGGGTCTGCCCCAGCATTTT
once	TRBV6-5	TRBJ1-1	.	CASSYSIQLLNTEAFF	TGTGCCAGCAGTTACTCGATCCAGCTCTTGAACACTGAAGCTTTCTTT
.	TRBV5-1	TRBJ1-1	TRBD1	CASSRDTPGTGTEAFF	TGCGCCAGCAGCCGAGATACCCCCGGGACAGGGACTGAAGCTTTCTTT
.	TRBV5-1	TRBJ2-5	.	CASSPTGLRETQYF	TGCGCCAGCAGCCCAACGGGCCTGCGGGAGACCCAGTACTTC
.	TRBV9	TRBJ2-2	.	CASSDSSTGELFF	TGTGCCAGCAGCGATAGTTCCACCGGGGAGCTGTTTTTT
.	TRBV27	TRBJ1-3	.	CASSPGGGSGNTIYF	TGTGCCAGCAGTCCCGGGGGGGGCTCTGGAAACACCATATATTTT
.	TRBV12-5	TRBJ2-3	.	CASGLGAVRTDTQYF	TGTGCTAGTGGTTTAGGAGCGGTTCGCACAGATACGCAGTATTTT
.	TRBV5-6	TRBJ2-7	TRBD2	CASSPLGWTSDYYEQYF	TGTGCCAGCAGCCCTCTAGGATGGACTAGCGATTACTACGAGCAGTACTTC
.	TRBV5-1	TRBJ2-1	.	CASSLGSTYNEQFF	TGCGCCAGCTCCCTCGGGAGCACCTACAATGAGCAGTTCTTC